This record looks at one TCR beta chain sequence and its context. The antigen remains undetermined. The CDR3 covers 16 residues. This entry belongs to a study of T-cell reconstitution after alpha-beta-depleted transplantation in children. Study findings and constraints: The origin of high day-60 TCRbeta diversity in some patients lay in surviving recipient T cells and thymic progenitors. Newly generated T cells supplied most T-cell counts and diversity one year post-transplant. Reportedly, alpha-beta T cells present about two months post-transplant originated from several hundred expanded clones of graft origin.

Using unique molecular identifiers, the investigators prepared the TCRbeta library. TCRdb re-analysed the PCR reads in MiXCR, keeping a single row per CDR3 protein. The table includes approximately 800,000 distinct CDR3 sequences, around 17% detected once. This chain uses TRBV21-1 with TRBJ2-3; the D call in the table, TRBD1, was not verified against the DNA. TRBV21-1 is a pseudogene. Sequences were derived from PBMCs, mostly from graft donor cells, sampled 360 days after TCRalphabeta/CD19-depleted stem cell transplant. This receptor was obtained from a male patient aged 10 to 17 who had a stem cell transplant for acute lymphoblastic leukemia, so the T cells may come from the graft donor. CDR3 coding DNA: TGTGCCAGCAGCAAATGGGGATTGGGGGACACAGATACGCAGTATTTT. Translated, it gives CASSKWGLGDTDTQYF.